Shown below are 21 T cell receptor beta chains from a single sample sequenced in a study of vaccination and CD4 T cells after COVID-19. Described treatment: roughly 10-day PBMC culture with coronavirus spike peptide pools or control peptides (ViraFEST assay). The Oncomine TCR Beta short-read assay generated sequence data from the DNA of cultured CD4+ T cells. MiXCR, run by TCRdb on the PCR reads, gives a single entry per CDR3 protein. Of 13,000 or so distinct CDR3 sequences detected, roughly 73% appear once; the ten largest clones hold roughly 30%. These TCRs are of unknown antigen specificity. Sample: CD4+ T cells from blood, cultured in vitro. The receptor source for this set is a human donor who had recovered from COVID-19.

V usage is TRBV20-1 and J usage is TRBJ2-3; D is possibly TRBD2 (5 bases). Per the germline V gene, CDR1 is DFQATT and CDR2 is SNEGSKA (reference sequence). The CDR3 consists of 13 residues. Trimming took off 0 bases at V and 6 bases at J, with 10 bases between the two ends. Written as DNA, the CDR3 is TGCAGTGCTAGAGATACTAGTCGGGATACGCAGTATTTT. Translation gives CSARDTSRDTQYF.

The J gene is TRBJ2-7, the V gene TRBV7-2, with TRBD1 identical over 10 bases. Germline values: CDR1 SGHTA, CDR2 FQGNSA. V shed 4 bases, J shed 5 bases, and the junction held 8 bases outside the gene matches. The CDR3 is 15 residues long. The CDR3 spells CASSSRRGQGHEQYF. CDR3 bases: TGTGCCAGCAGCTCGCGGAGGGGACAGGGGCACGAGCAGTACTTC.

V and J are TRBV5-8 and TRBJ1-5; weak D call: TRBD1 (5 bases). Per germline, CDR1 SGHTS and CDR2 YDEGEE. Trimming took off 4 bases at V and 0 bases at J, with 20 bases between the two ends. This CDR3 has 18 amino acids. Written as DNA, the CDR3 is TGTGCCAGCAGCCGGGACGTGTATAACGACTATAGCAATCAGCCCCAGCATTTT. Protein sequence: CASSRDVYNDYSNQPQHF.

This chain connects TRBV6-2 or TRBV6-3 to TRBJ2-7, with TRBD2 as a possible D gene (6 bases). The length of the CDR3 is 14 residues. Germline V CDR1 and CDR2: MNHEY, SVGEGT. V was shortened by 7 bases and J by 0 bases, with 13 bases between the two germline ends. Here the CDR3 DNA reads TGTGCCAGCATCCTCAGCGGGCACTCCTACGAGCAGTACTTC. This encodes CASILSGHSYEQYF.

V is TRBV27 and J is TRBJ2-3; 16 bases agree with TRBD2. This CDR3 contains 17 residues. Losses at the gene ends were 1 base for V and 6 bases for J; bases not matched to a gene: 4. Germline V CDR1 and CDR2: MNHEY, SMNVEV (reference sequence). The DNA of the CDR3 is TGTGCCAGCAGTTTATGGGGGACTAGCGGGAGGGGGGATACGCAGTATTTT. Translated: CASSLWGTSGRGDTQYF.

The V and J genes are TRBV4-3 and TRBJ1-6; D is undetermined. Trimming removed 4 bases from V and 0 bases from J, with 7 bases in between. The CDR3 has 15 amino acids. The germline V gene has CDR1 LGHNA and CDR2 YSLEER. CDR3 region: CASSLGSSYNSPLHF. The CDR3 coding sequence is TGCGCCAGCAGCCTAGGCAGCTCCTATAATTCACCCCTCCACTTT.

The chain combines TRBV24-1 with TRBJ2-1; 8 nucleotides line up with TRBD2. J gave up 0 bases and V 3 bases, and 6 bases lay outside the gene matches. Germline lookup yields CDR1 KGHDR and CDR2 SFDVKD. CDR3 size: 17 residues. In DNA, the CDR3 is TGTGCCACCAGTGATGCCGGACGGGGGGGCTCCTACAATGAGCAGTTCTTC. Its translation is CATSDAGRGGSYNEQFF.

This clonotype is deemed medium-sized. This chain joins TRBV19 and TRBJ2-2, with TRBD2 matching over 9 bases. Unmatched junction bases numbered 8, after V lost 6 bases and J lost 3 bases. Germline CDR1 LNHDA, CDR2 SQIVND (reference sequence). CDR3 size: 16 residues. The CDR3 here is CASSRQREVDTGELFF. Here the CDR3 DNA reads TGTGCCAGTAGCCGCCAGCGGGAGGTTGACACCGGGGAGCTGTTTTTT.

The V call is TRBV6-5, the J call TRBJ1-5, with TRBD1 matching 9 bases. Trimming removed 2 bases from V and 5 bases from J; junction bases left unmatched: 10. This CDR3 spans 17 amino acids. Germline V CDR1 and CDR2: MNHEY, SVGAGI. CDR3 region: CASSYRMDRGGDQPQHF. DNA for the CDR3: TGTGCCAGCAGTTACCGGATGGACAGGGGTGGGGATCAGCCCCAGCATTTT.

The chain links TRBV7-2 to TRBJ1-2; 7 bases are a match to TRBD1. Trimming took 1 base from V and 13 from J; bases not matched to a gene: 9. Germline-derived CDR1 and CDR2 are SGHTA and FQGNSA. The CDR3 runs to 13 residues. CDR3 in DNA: TGTGCCAGCAGCTTAGTCCAGGGGGGAGAGTGCACCTTC. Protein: CASSLVQGGECTF.

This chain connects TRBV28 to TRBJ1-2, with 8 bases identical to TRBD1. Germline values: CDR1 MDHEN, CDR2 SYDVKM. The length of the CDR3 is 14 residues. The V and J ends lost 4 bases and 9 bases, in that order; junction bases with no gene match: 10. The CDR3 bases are TGTGCCAGCAGTTCAACCGGACAGGGTTGGCGCTACACCTTC. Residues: CASSSTGQGWRYTF.

This CDR3 reads CASTFRLAGGPRTGELFF. CDR3 nucleotides: TGTGCCAGTACCTTCCGACTAGCGGGAGGGCCTCGCACCGGGGAGCTGTTTTTT. The V gene is TRBV19, the J gene TRBJ2-2; 14 bases are shared with TRBD2. J gave up 4 bases and V 7 bases, and 11 bases lay outside the gene matches. The CDR3 runs 18 residues. The germline gives CDR1 LNHDA, CDR2 SQIVND (reference sequence).

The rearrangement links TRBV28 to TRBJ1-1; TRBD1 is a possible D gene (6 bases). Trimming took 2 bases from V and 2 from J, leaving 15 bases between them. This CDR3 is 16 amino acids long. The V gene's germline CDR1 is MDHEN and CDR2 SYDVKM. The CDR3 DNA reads TGTGCCAGCAGTTTACAGGGGTCGGGTAAAAACACTGAAGCTTTCTTT. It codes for CASSLQGSGKNTEAFF.

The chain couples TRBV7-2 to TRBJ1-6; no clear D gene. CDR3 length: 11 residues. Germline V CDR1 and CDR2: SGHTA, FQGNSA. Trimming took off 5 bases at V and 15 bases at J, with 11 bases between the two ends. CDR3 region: CASSLRAGLHF. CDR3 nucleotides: TGTGCCAGCAGCCTACGGGCCGGCCTCCACTTT. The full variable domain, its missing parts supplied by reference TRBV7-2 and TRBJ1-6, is GAGVSQSPSNKVTEKGKDVELRCDPISGHTALYWYRQSLGQGLEFLIYFQGNSAPDKSGLPSDRFSAERTGGSVSTLTIQRTQQEDSAVYLCASSLRAGLHFGNGTRLTVT.

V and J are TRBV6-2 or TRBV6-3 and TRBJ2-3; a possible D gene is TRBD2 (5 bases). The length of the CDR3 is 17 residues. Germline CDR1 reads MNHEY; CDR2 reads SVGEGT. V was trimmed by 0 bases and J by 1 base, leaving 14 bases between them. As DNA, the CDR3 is TGTGCCAGCAGTTACTCACGAGAGGGAAGGGGCACAGATACGCAGTATTTT. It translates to CASSYSREGRGTDTQYF.

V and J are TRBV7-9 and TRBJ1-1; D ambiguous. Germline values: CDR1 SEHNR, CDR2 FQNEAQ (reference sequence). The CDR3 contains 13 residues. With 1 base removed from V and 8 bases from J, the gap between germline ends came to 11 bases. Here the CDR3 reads CASSLGFKGEAFF. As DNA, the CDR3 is TGTGCCAGCAGCTTAGGGTTTAAAGGAGAAGCTTTCTTT.

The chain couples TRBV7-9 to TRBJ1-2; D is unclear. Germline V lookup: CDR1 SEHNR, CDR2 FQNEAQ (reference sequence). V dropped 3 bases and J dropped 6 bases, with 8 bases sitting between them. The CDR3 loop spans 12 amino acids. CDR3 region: CASSFGGDGYTF. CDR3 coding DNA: TGTGCCAGCAGCTTCGGCGGAGATGGCTACACCTTC.

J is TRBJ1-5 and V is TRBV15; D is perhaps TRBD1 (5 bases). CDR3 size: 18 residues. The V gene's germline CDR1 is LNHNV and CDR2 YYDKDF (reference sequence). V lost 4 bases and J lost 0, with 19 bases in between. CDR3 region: CATSTFQGAGYSNQPQHF. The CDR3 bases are TGTGCCACCAGCACTTTTCAAGGGGCGGGCTATAGCAATCAGCCCCAGCATTTT.

The CDR3 loop is CASSYSQAYTDTQYF. CDR3 nucleotides: TGTGCCAGCAGTTACTCTCAGGCCTACACAGATACGCAGTATTTT. The chain couples TRBV6-5 to TRBJ2-3; no definite D call. CDR3 length: 15 amino acids. The germline V and J ends were trimmed by 0 bases and 2 bases, with 9 bases remaining between them. Germline assignment: CDR1 MNHEY and CDR2 SVGAGI.

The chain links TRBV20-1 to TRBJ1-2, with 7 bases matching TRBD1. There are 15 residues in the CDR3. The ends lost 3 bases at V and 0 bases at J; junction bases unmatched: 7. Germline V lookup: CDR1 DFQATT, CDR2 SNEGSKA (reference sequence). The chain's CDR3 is CSARSDRTPNYGYTF. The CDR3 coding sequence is TGCAGTGCTAGGTCGGACAGGACTCCTAACTATGGCTACACCTTC.

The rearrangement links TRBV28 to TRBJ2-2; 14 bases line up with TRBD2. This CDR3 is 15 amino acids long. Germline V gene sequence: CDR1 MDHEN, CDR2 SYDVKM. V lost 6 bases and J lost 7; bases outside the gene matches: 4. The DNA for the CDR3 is TGTGCCAGCAGCCACGGGACTAGCGGGAGCGGGGAGCTGTTTTTT. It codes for CASSHGTSGSGELFF.